This TCR beta chain was identified during a study of OX40 agonist ivuxolimab in advanced cancers. Looking at the study overall: People who had prior anti-PD-1, anti-PD-L1 or anti-CTLA-4 therapy could take part, and under 50% had some.

Data came from immunoSEQ multiplex PCR; TCRdb stores just in-frame clones and leaves some out. The repertoire holds more than 25,000 clones, with approximately 84% as singletons. The CDR3 runs to 15 residues. In germline, CDR1 is SGHKS, CDR2 YYEKEE (reference sequence). V gave up 4 bases and J gave up 4 bases; unmatched junction bases: 8. Autoimmune disease history or systemic immunosuppression excluded patients. This clone was observed a handful of times. The receptor comes from an adult with an advanced solid tumor such as melanoma, head and neck, liver or kidney cancer. This material consisted of CD4+ or CD8+ T cells sorted from blood, taken in a trial of the OX40 agonist ivuxolimab. This chain connects TRBV5-5 to TRBJ1-1; TRBD1 aligns across 9 bases. The DNA of the CDR3 is TGTGCCAGCAGCCTTACAGGGGGCTTAGGCACTGAAGCTTTCTTT. It is translated as CASSLTGGLGTEAFF.